Below are 26 T cell receptor beta chains sequenced from a single sample in a study of blood T cell repertoires in COVID-19 (TCRdb year 2020). Library preparation was by the immunoSEQ multiplex PCR assay. The immuneACCESS repertoire file appears here via TCRdb, limited to in-frame rearrangements. These files lack a portion of the clones; in checked studies, under half of the deficit traces to unresolved V genes, and the cause of the others is not known. Counted in this sample were about 120,000 clones; around four fifths of them appeared once. Together, the top ten hold over 4.5% of the sample. The material sequenced was peripheral blood. The receptors were gathered from a man between 60 and 75 years old with acute or convalescent COVID-19.

The V call is TRBV4-1, the J call TRBJ2-7; 9 nucleotides agree with TRBD1. The CDR3 extends over 16 amino acids. Germline lookup yields CDR1 MGHRA and CDR2 YSYEKL. Trimming took 4 bases from V and 5 from J; bases not matched to a gene: 12. This CDR3 reads CASSPREGQGRDEQYF. CDR3 DNA sequence: TGCGCCAGCAGCCCACGCGAGGGACAGGGTCGCGACGAGCAGTACTTC.

The V call is TRBV7-9, the J call TRBJ1-4; perhaps TRBD1 as D (5 bases). Trimming shortened V by 3 bases and J by 0 bases, and 14 bases separated the two germline ends. The CDR3 consists of 17 residues. Germline V gene data show CDR1 as SEHNR and CDR2 as FQNEAQ (reference sequence). In DNA form, the CDR3 reads TGTGCCAGCAGCTTTTCATTCGGGGGAGCAACTAATGAAAAACTGTTTTTT. Protein: CASSFSFGGATNEKLFF.

This chain joins TRBV10-2 and TRBJ1-2; 9 nucleotides agree with TRBD1. The CDR3 loop spans 14 amino acids. The germline CDR1 and CDR2 sequences are WSHSY and SAAADI. V was pared by 6 bases and J by 5 bases, with 7 bases of the junction left unmatched. The CDR3, as DNA: TGCGCCAGCAGCACCGGGACAGGGATTTATGGCTACACCTTC. It codes for CASSTGTGIYGYTF.

V is TRBV14 and J is TRBJ1-4, with TRBD1 as a possible D gene (6 bases). This CDR3 spans 15 amino acids. V lost 2 bases and J 8 bases, leaving 15 bases between the germline ends. Per germline, CDR1 SGHDN and CDR2 FVKESK. Here the CDR3 DNA reads TGTGCCAGCAGCCAACTACAGGGAACGGGGGAAAAACTGTTTTTT. Translated: CASSQLQGTGEKLFF.

Here the CDR3 DNA reads TGTGCCAGCAGCGTAGGCCTAGCGGCTAGCACAGATACGCAGTATTTT. Protein: CASSVGLAASTDTQYF. The V call is TRBV9, the J call TRBJ2-3, with TRBD2 matching 7 bases. Germline trimming cut 0 bases from V and 0 bases from J; bases unmatched to any gene: 4. Germline CDR1 is SGDLS and CDR2 is YYNGEE. The CDR3 is 16 amino acids.

The gene calls are TRBV27 and TRBJ1-4, with TRBD1 matching over 10 bases. CDR3 length: 16 residues. The junction had 10 bases not matched to a gene; V was cut back by 6 bases and J by 6 bases. The germline V gene encodes CDR1 MNHEY and CDR2 SMNVEV (reference sequence). The CDR3 DNA follows: TGTGCCAGCAGATTGACAGGGGGCAGTACTTATGAAAAACTGTTTTTT. Protein product: CASRLTGGSTYEKLFF.

This clone appeared a few times. The V and J genes are TRBV6-5 and TRBJ1-3; 9 nucleotides agree with TRBD1. V shed 5 bases and J 8 bases; nucleotides not matched to a gene: 7. From germline, CDR1 is MNHEY and CDR2 SVGAGI. The CDR3 covers 14 residues. CDR3 in DNA: TGTGCCAGCAGTCCTCGGGACAGGGCGTACACCATATATTTT. Translated: CASSPRDRAYTIYF.

The rearrangement joins TRBV2 to TRBJ2-2; D remains unclear. Germline-derived CDR1 and CDR2 are SNHLY and FYNNEI. The CDR3 consists of 14 residues. V shed 10 bases and J shed 0 bases, with 12 bases lying between them. The CDR3 DNA sequence: TGTGCCACAACCGCCAGCGCGAACACCGGGGAGCTGTTTTTT. Protein: CATTASANTGELFF.

This clone was counted once. V usage is TRBV7-8 and J usage is TRBJ2-7; maybe TRBD1 (5 bases). This CDR3 comprises 14 residues. Trimming left V 2 bases short and J 3 bases short, with 11 bases between. CDR1 and CDR2 (germline): SGHVS, FQNEAQ. The CDR3 here is CASSLTAGNYEQYF. In DNA form, the CDR3 reads TGTGCCAGCAGCTTAACGGCAGGGAACTACGAGCAGTACTTC.

This clone was observed once. This chain links TRBV5-6 with TRBJ1-2; D ambiguous. The CDR3 runs to 14 residues. Germline assignment: CDR1 SGHDT and CDR2 YYEEEE. The ends were cut back, 0 bases at V and 2 bases at J, with 8 bases in the middle. This chain's CDR3 is CASSLASVNYGYTF. The CDR3 DNA follows: TGTGCCAGCAGCTTGGCCTCGGTGAACTATGGCTACACCTTC.

V is TRBV11-3 and J is TRBJ1-2, with D hard to call. The CDR3 is 12 amino acids. Germline V lookup: CDR1 SGHNT, CDR2 YENEEA. Trimming shortened V by 5 bases and J by 8 bases, and 12 bases separated the two germline ends. CDR3 sequence reads: CASSKKGAGYTF. The CDR3 DNA follows: TGTGCCAGCAGCAAGAAGGGAGCCGGCTACACCTTC.

The chain carries TRBV5-4 and TRBJ2-1; TRBD1 agrees at 9 bases. The J segment lost 5 bases and the V segment lost 4 bases, leaving 7 bases of the junction unmatched. Germline CDR1 SGHNT, CDR2 YYREEE (reference sequence). The CDR3 length is 15 residues. Here the CDR3 reads CASSTGTGQHNEQFF. The DNA for the CDR3 is TGTGCCAGCAGCACCGGGACAGGGCAACACAATGAGCAGTTCTTC.

This clone was detected once. The rearrangement joins TRBV5-1 to TRBJ2-5, with D unclear. Trimming took 3 bases from V and 5 from J, leaving 5 bases between them. Germline CDR1 is SGHRS and CDR2 is YFSETQ. The CDR3 is made up of 11 amino acids. The CDR3 DNA follows: TGCGCCAGCAGCTGGGCGGAGACCCAGTACTTC. It codes for CASSWAETQYF.

J is TRBJ2-1 and V is TRBV7-9; tentative D call: TRBD2 (5 bases). The CDR3 extends over 14 amino acids. The V and J ends lost 8 bases and 3 bases respectively, with 14 bases between them. CDR1 is SEHNR, CDR2 FQNEAQ, per germline (reference sequence). The CDR3 DNA sequence: TGTGCCAGCGCCGAGGGCAGAAGCTACAATGAGCAGTTCTTC. Translating gives CASAEGRSYNEQFF.

This chain connects TRBV9 to TRBJ1-2, with D possibly being TRBD1 (6 bases). The CDR3 spans 17 residues. Germline-derived CDR1 and CDR2 are SGDLS and YYNGEE. V lost 0 bases, J lost 4 bases, and 19 bases lay in between. The CDR3 protein is CASSVGSPPQGSYGYTF. CDR3 nucleotides: TGTGCCAGCAGCGTAGGATCCCCCCCACAGGGTAGCTATGGCTACACCTTC.

This chain links TRBV7-6 with TRBJ2-1; D may be TRBD2 (6 bases). CDR1 SGHVS and CDR2 FNYEAQ come from the germline V gene. This CDR3 region has 15 residues. Trimming took off 5 bases at V and 3 bases at J, with 14 bases between the two ends. CDR3 residues: CASSPGSGSYNEQFF. CDR3 bases: TGTGCCAGCAGCCCGGGTAGCGGCAGCTACAATGAGCAGTTCTTC.

The J gene is TRBJ1-6, the V gene TRBV3-1 (or the pseudogene TRBV3-2); D possibly corresponds to TRBD1 (5 bases). CDR1 is LGHDT and CDR2 is YNNKEL in the germline V gene (reference sequence). V was clipped by 6 bases and J by 5 bases, with 11 bases between them. The CDR3 is 14 amino acids. In DNA, the CDR3 is TGTGCCAGCAGTCTCAGGGAGGATAATTCACCCCTCCACTTT. Its translation: CASSLREDNSPLHF.

The rearrangement uses TRBV2 and TRBJ1-2; the match to TRBD1 covers 10 bases. Germline lookup yields CDR1 SNHLY and CDR2 FYNNEI. The V gene end was trimmed by 0 bases and the J gene end by 6 bases; junction bases not matched to a gene: 4. There are 15 residues in the CDR3. As DNA, the CDR3 is TGTGCCAGCAGTGAAGCGACAGGGGGCTATCATGGCTACACCTTC. It specifies CASSEATGGYHGYTF.

The sample holds a few counts of this clone. The chain joins TRBV11-3 to TRBJ1-2; 8 bases are shared with TRBD1. The CDR3 is 15 residues long. The germline V gene has CDR1 SGHNT and CDR2 YENEEA. V shed 4 bases, J shed 8 bases, and the junction held 12 bases outside the gene matches. In DNA, the CDR3 is TGTGCCAGCAGCTCCCCCCCGACAGGGGCTCCCGGCTACACCTTC. This codes for CASSSPPTGAPGYTF.

This clone was found a few times. The V gene is TRBV10-2, the J gene TRBJ1-1, with 7 bases identical to TRBD1. With V trimmed by 6 bases and J by 10 bases, 5 bases remained unmatched. The germline gives CDR1 WSHSY, CDR2 SAAADI. The CDR3 has 11 amino acids. In DNA form, the CDR3 reads TGCGCCAGCAGCCTGGGGACAGTAGCTTTCTTT. Amino acids: CASSLGTVAFF.

The chain combines TRBV7-2 with TRBJ1-1, with 8 nucleotides matching TRBD1. The CDR3 covers 13 residues. Trimming at V came to 5 bases and at J to 3 bases, leaving 2 bases not matched to a gene. Germline V gene data show CDR1 as SGHTA and CDR2 as FQGNSA. This CDR3 is CASSRQGYTEAFF. The CDR3 coding sequence is TGTGCCAGCAGCCGACAGGGGTACACTGAAGCTTTCTTT.

The V and J genes are TRBV11-1 and TRBJ1-1, with D unclear. Germline-derived CDR1 and CDR2 are SGHAT and FQDESV (reference sequence). There are 15 residues in the CDR3. Deletions cut 3 bases from V and 6 bases from J, with 17 bases between. The CDR3 coding sequence is TGTGCCAGCAGCTTTTCTTCTGGGAGATCCGCTGAAGCTTTCTTT. It translates to CASSFSSGRSAEAFF.

V and J are TRBV19 and TRBJ1-1; no firm D call. V dropped 5 bases and J dropped 0 bases, with 4 bases sitting between them. The V gene's germline CDR1 is LNHDA and CDR2 SQIVND (reference sequence). The CDR3 is 12 residues long. In DNA, the CDR3 is TGTGCCAGTAGTCAGTTGAACACTGAAGCTTTCTTT. Translated: CASSQLNTEAFF.

The rearrangement uses TRBV9 and TRBJ2-2, with D perhaps matching TRBD1 (6 bases). Trimming left V 5 bases short and J 2 bases short, with 10 bases between. CDR3 size: 14 residues. In germline, CDR1 is SGDLS, CDR2 YYNGEE. The CDR3 bases are TGTGCCAGCAGGGCAGGGGTCAACACCGGGGAGCTGTTTTTT. It yields the protein CASRAGVNTGELFF.

This clone was observed a handful of times. J is TRBJ2-1 and V is TRBV10-2; the match to TRBD2 covers 7 bases. V shed 6 bases, J shed 4 bases, and the junction held 6 bases outside the gene matches. The CDR3 is 14 residues long. CDR1 and CDR2 from the germline V gene are WSHSY and SAAADI. This CDR3 reads CASRALAVYNEQFF. The CDR3 DNA follows: TGCGCCAGCAGAGCCCTAGCGGTTTACAATGAGCAGTTCTTC.

The chain carries TRBV5-6 and TRBJ1-3; 9 bases are shared with TRBD1. The length of the CDR3 is 16 residues. Per the germline V gene, CDR1 is SGHDT and CDR2 is YYEEEE. V dropped 0 bases and J dropped 2; count of bases not matched to a gene: 3. CDR3 sequence: CASSLETGGPGNTIYF. The CDR3 DNA is TGTGCCAGCAGCTTGGAGACAGGGGGACCTGGAAACACCATATATTTT.